This T cell receptor (beta chain) was found in a study of tumor and adjacent non-tumor tissue in lung cancer. This clonotype showed up just once. The junction and the germline gene differ at one end; a read error may be behind it. The library came from three nested PCR rounds adapted from ARM-PCR protocols. MiXCR, run by TCRdb on the multiplex PCR reads, gives a single entry per CDR3 protein. The repertoire has approximately 86,000 distinct CDR3 sequences, approximately 77% of them found once; the top ten carry roughly 10%. The template was RNA from unsorted bulk tissue. CDR3 length: 16 residues. The germline V gene encodes CDR1 MNHNS and CDR2 SASEGT.

Input material: lung tumor tissue. The source is a woman aged 40 to 55 with non-small cell lung cancer. The rearrangement links TRBV6-1 to TRBJ1-6; D gene unclear. CDR3 protein: CANSEEGSRYNSPLQF. CDR3 DNA: TGTGCCAACAGTGAAGAGGGAAGCCGCTATAATTCACCCCTCCAATTT.